A few counts support the clone carrying this T cell receptor beta chain. Antigen unknown. These data are taken from a study of post-analysis software for immune sequencing data. As for the study in general: In terms of disease course, relapsing-remitting, secondary progressive and progressive-relapsing multiple sclerosis were included.

This CDR3 has 13 residues. Per germline, CDR1 MGHRA and CDR2 YSYEKL. Findings of the study overall: For normalized Chao1 diversity, multiple sclerosis patients scored significantly lower than controls did. The authors found that F measure strongly co-clustered same-batch samples. Patients carried several TRBV segments more frequently than controls did, and TRBV5-6, TRBV5-1 and TRBV20-1 were among them.

Prepared libraries of TCR beta cDNA carried unique molecular identifiers. TCRdb re-derived calls from the PCR reads in MiXCR, one entry per CDR3 protein. The sample includes roughly 600,000 distinct CDR3 sequences, about 44% of them seen just once. The receptor's source is a girl aged 5 to 17 with multiple sclerosis. Input material: blood. The chain links TRBV4-1 to TRBJ2-1; D is unresolved. The J call is uncertain, as TRBJ2-7 better fits the DNA end. In DNA form, the CDR3 reads TGCGCCAGCAGCCAAGACTCGGCTCGTGAGCAGTACTTC. It encodes CASSQDSAREQYF.